Below, one T cell receptor (beta chain) is given with its context. This clonotype was recorded a few times. Its antigen is currently not known. Germline is not matched at one junction end, which may reflect a read error. Donors were around 37 systemically healthy Caucasian individuals from Russia aged about 6 to 100 years. Each donor gave around 9.5 milliliters of peripheral blood, collected into EDTA-treated Vacutainer tubes. Ficoll-Paque density-gradient centrifugation was used to isolate PBMCs, with at least 7 million per sample. Total RNA was extracted from PBMCs with Trizol reagent, with at least 5.5 micrograms obtained per sample. Naive CD45RAhigh/CD27high T cell percentages were measured by flow cytometry on a PBMC aliquot from every donor. This entry comes from a study of blood T cells in healthy people across ages (dated by TCRdb to the mid-2010s). Notes on the research overall: In model experiments, template switching captured roughly one uniquely barcoded TCR beta cDNA molecule for every two T cells. Age-related changes in TCR beta repertoire diversity were measured in the study by deep sequencing normalized with unique cDNA molecular identifiers. The donors were divided into four age groups: young (average approximately 15 years), middle-aged (about 39), aged (approximately 62) and long-lived (nearly 85). Using the same blood draw, the study looked at two additional independent replicas of 1 million unique cDNA reads for two donors, one aged 18 to 30 and the other aged 80 or older.

Overall study outcomes, separate from this receptor: Since profiling was done on bulk unsorted PBMCs, naive and antigen-experienced compartments could not be conclusively compared. The CMV infection status of donors was not known, potentially confounding age-related changes in expanded clonotypes. Observed TCR beta diversity correlated strongly with the percentage of naive T cells measured by flow cytometry. Total diversity estimates from one million sequenced T cells were considered lower bounds and underestimates. The long-lived group showed more naive CD4+ T cells, fewer expanded clones and increased TCR diversity than the aged group, suggesting age selection. Observed TCR beta diversity per million T cells fell roughly linearly with age, and a significant reduction was already apparent by age around 39.

To prepare the library, 5' RACE was applied. Instrument used: Illumina HiSeq 2500. A second roughly 6 to 12 cycle PCR used a sample-barcoded 5' primer and a J-beta primer mix. A template-switch 5' adaptor carrying 12 random nucleotides introduced a unique molecular identifier onto each TCR beta cDNA molecule. Each sample yielded at least 2.5 million CDR3-containing paired-end reads. First-strand cDNA was synthesized from all RNA with the Mint cDNA synthesis kit, primed by a TRBC-specific oligonucleotide. After uracil-DNA glycosylase treatment, a first 18-cycle PCR used universal primers M1SS and BC2_uni_R on all cDNA. The study's processing was this. Normalization of each sample was performed by random selection of 1 million high-quality reads, each carrying a distinct molecular identifier. Instead of being binned into consensus sequences, reads that shared molecular identifiers were thrown out. MiTCR, run with a Q25 quality threshold and the strictest error-elimination algorithm, handled CDR3 identification, clonotype clustering and error correction. Lower-bound total TCR beta diversity was estimated with a nonparametric unseen species model using Euler transformation. TCRdb trimmed the raw reads at Q25, called clones with MiXCR and kept productive beta chains. Entries that share a CDR3 protein sequence are merged under the most common genes and DNA. The V and J calls and clone size are TCRdb's, not the authors'. The table for this sample lists around 1,000,000 distinct CDR3 sequences; around 27% of them were counted only once. The ten largest clonotypes hold approximately 0.7% of the sample.

In the germline V gene, CDR1 corresponds to MNHEY and CDR2 to SVGAGI. The CDR3 goes from the cysteine to the phenylalanine over 14 residues. The only DNA kept is the CDR3, 42 bases in frame from the first base. These same data were also listed under a study on T cells of mothers and their children. As the second paper documents: Nine systemically healthy Caucasian individuals served as donors, namely three mothers together with their six children. cDNA synthesis consumed the entire amount of extracted RNA, loaded at 1.5 ug RNA in each 15 ul reaction. In the second PCR, the M1S primer added sample barcodes and 2-4 random nucleotides. More than 9 million TCR beta CDR3 reads were obtained from each mother, and roughly 3 million reads were obtained from each child. Thymic selection shapes the output of TCR recombination in a similar way in related and unrelated pairs, and inherited differences have a minor effect. Related mother-child pairs always showed normalized repertoire overlap that was slightly higher than in unrelated mother-child pairs, though the difference was never significant. No persistent microchimeric T cell clones were detected, at a sensitivity of approximately 110 clones per million clonotypes. In the study, deep NGS was used to compare the TCR beta repertoires of mothers and children, and features distinguishing related mother-child pairs from unrelated individuals were sought. On average, the children were roughly 10 +/- 4 years old, while the mothers were approximately 41 +/- 4 years old. After adapter ligation was performed with NEBNext reagents, the libraries were sequenced on an Illumina HiSeq 2000 with 100+100 nt paired-end reads. To avoid cross-contamination, the mother libraries and the child libraries were prepared a month apart and sequenced in separate runs. For each donor, between about 450,000 and 2,300,000 distinct TCR beta clonotypes were identified. Naive TCR beta clonotypes were estimated from low-frequency clonotypes matched to each donor's FACS-determined naive share, without sorting.

The rearranged chain carries TRBV6-5 and TRBJ1-5; no D gene is confidently identified. The sample was blood. The receptor was isolated from a girl aged 2 to 10 in good health. Here the CDR3 is given as CASSYSQINQPRHF. The DNA sequence follows: TGTGCCAGCAGTTATTCACAGATCAATCAGCCCCGGCATTTT.